One sample yielded the 7 T cell receptor beta chains listed below, sequenced in a study of T cells in women clearing cervical HPV infection. The repertoire was sequenced with immunoSEQ multiplex PCR; TCRdb's copy has only in-frame clones and lacks some. The table for this sample gives 30,000 to 45,000 clones. The sample was blood buffy coat. Receptors were obtained from a woman aged 18 to 75 with a cervical HPV16 infection that either progressed to CIN3+ or cleared (not recorded which).

As regards this clone: The read stops 3 residues short of the end of the CDR3; the missing end is completed from the germline J gene. The chain is built from TRBV20-1 and TRBJ2-2, with 16 bases fitting TRBD2. V was pared by 1 base and J by 0 bases, with 8 bases of the junction left unmatched. This CDR3 is built from 20 residues. Germline V lookup: CDR1 DFQATT, CDR2 SNEGSKA (reference sequence). The CDR3 DNA, read in part, is TGCAGTGCTAGAGGTCGACCGGGACTAGCGGGAGGGGCGAACACCGGGGAG. Amino acids: CSARGRPGLAGGANTGE. The whole CDR3 sequence reads CSARGRPGLAGGANTGELFF.

A word on this clone: The DNA ends 3 residues before the CDR3 does, and the rest of the CDR3 is filled in from the germline J gene. V and J are TRBV19 and TRBJ1-4; D perhaps matches TRBD1 (5 bases). With 6 bases removed from V and 2 bases from J, the gap between germline ends came to 13 bases. This CDR3 is 15 amino acids long. Germline CDR1 and CDR2: LNHDA and SQIVND (reference sequence). CDR3 protein: CASSYRRSTNEKLFF. Incomplete CDR3 DNA: TGTGCCAGTAGCTACAGGAGGTCCACTAATGAAAAA.

To note about this clone: The CDR3 is cut off 3 residues early in the read; its end comes from the germline J gene. The V and J genes are TRBV2 and TRBJ1-4; D is perhaps TRBD1 (5 bases). The germline gives CDR1 SNHLY, CDR2 FYNNEI. This CDR3 has 17 amino acids. Trimming left V 6 bases short and J 8 bases short, with 25 bases between. CDR3 bases read: TGTGCCAGCAGCCCCGGGGGGGGGTCAGCCGGTGAAGAAAAA. As protein: CASSPGGGSAGEEK. Given in full, the CDR3 is CASSPGGGSAGEEKLFF.

A word on this clone: The read finishes 3 residues shy of the CDR3 end, and the germline J gene is used to complete it. This chain uses TRBV19 with TRBJ2-7; 7 nucleotides match TRBD1. Germline V CDR1 and CDR2: LNHDA, SQIVND (reference sequence). V lost 4 bases to trimming and J lost 3 bases; unmatched junction nucleotides: 3. The length of the CDR3 is 13 residues. CDR3 loop: CASSTGTDYEQYF. The DNA read from the CDR3 is TGTGCCAGTAGTACCGGGACAGACTACGAG.

To note about this clone: The read gets to within 3 residues of the CDR3 end, and the germline J gene fills in the rest. The chain combines TRBV28 with TRBJ2-3; possibly TRBD1 for D (5 bases). Germline values: CDR1 MDHEN, CDR2 SYDVKM. The ends were cut back, 5 bases at V and 5 bases at J, with 14 bases in the middle. There are 14 residues in the CDR3. The chain's CDR3 is CASSRGFQIDTQYF. The DNA read from the CDR3 is TGTGCCAGCAGTAGGGGTTTCCAGATAGATACG.

Note on this clone: The read is 3 residues too short to cover the CDR3 end, so that end is filled in from the germline J gene. The chain couples TRBV15 to TRBJ1-5, with a weak D call TRBD1 (6 bases). The CDR3 spans 15 residues. V lost 0 bases, J lost 6 bases, and 12 bases lay in between. Germline lookup yields CDR1 LNHNV and CDR2 YYDKDF (reference sequence). CDR3 DNA, as far as it was read: TGTGCCACCAGCAGAGATGGGGGAGGGGGTCAGCCC. As protein: CATSRDGGGGQP. The CDR3 in full is CATSRDGGGGQPQHF. The full variable domain, with the rest looked up from reference TRBV15 and TRBJ1-5, is DAMVIQNPRYQVTQFGKPVTLSCSQTLNHNVMYWYQQKSSQAPKLLFHYYDKDFNNEADTPDNFQSRRPNTSFCFLDIRSPGLGDTAMYLCATSRDGGGGQPQHFGDGTRLSIL.

With regard to this clone: The sequenced fragment ends 3 residues before the CDR3 boundary, so the rest is inferred from the germline J gene. The chain is built from TRBV6-4 and TRBJ2-5; 7 bases line up with TRBD1. Germline lookup yields CDR1 MRHNA and CDR2 SNTAGT. The CDR3 runs 17 residues. Trimming cost V 1 base and J 0 bases; bases outside gene matches: 8. The CDR3 DNA, read in part, is TGTGCCAGCAGTGACTGCCCGGACAGGACTTACCAAGAGACC. Amino acid sequence: CASSDCPDRTYQET. From start to end, the CDR3 is CASSDCPDRTYQETQYF.